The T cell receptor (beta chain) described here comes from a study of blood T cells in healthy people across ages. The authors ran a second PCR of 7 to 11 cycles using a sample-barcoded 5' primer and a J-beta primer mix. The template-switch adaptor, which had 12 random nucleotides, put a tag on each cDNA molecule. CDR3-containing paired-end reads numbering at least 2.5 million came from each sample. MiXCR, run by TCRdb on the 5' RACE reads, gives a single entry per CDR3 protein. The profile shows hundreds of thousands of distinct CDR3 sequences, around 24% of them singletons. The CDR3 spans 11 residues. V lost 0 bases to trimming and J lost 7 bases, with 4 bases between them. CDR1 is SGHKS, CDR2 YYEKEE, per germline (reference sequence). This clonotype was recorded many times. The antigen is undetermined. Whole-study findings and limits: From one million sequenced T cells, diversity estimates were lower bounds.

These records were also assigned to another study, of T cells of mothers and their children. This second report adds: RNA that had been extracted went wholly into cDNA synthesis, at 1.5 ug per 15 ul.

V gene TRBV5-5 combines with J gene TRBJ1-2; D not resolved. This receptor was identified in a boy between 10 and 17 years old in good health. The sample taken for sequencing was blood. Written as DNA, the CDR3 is TGTGCCAGCAGCTTGGAGGTTGGCTACACCTTC. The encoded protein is CASSLEVGYTF.